A selection of T cell receptor beta chains follows, all from one sample in a study of regulatory T cells in long-lasting Graves disease. MiXCR, applied by TCRdb to the multiplex PCR reads, yields one record per CDR3 protein. This table holds 450,000 to 650,000 distinct CDR3 sequences, approximately 16% found once. The same specimen was also included in a second study, on T cells in Graves' hyperthyroidism and ophthalmopathy.

Here the sequenced sample was peripheral blood mononuclear cells (PBMCs), taken at new diagnosis, from a patient treated with antithyroid drugs. The receptors stem from a woman aged 35-65 years with Graves disease. CDR3s include the opening cysteine and the closing phenylalanine or tryptophan. The D gene is left open where the match is weak. Some rows mark clone size as missing; the rest say once, few, many or name a class of expanded clone.

D	V	J	size	CDR3	DNA
NA	TRBV7-8	TRBJ1-2	many	CASSSLGVLYGYTF	TGTGCCAGCAGTTCCCTGGGAGTACTCTATGGCTACACCTTC
NA	TRBV2	TRBJ1-1	NA	CASRWVTPEAFF	TGTGCCAGCAGGTGGGTAACCCCTGAAGCTTTCTTT
NA	TRBV20-1	TRBJ1-6	NA	CSAETDGADNSPLHF	TGCAGTGCGGAGACAGATGGGGCGGATAATTCACCCCTCCACTTT
NA	TRBV4-1	TRBJ2-1	many	CASSQGGPASAYNEQFF	TGCGCCAGCAGCCAAGGGGGGCCAGCTAGCGCCTACAATGAGCAGTTCTTC
NA	TRBV2	TRBJ2-7	many	CASRGRLRSSYEQYF	TGTGCCAGCAGGGGACGCCTTCGGAGCTCCTACGAGCAGTACTTC
NA	TRBV29-1	TRBJ2-2	few	CSVEDRGRNTGELFF	TGCAGCGTTGAAGACAGGGGACGTAACACCGGGGAGCTGTTTTTT
NA	TRBV2	TRBJ1-1	many	CASSDLPVNTEAFF	TGTGCCAGCAGTGATCTTCCCGTTAACACTGAAGCTTTCTTT
NA	TRBV5-1	TRBJ2-1	many	CASSIGVAGTAYNEQFF	TGCGCCAGCAGCATCGGAGTAGCGGGGACAGCCTACAATGAGCAGTTCTTC
NA	TRBV2	TRBJ1-2	many	CASSEEEGMVGYTF	TGTGCCAGCAGTGAAGAAGAGGGTATGGTTGGCTACACCTTC
NA	TRBV9	TRBJ2-3	NA	CASSVAGVGTDTQYF	TGTGCCAGCAGCGTTGCAGGGGTCGGCACAGATACGCAGTATTTT
TRBD1	TRBV7-9	TRBJ1-4	NA	CASSLASGGHEKLFF	TGTGCCAGCAGCTTAGCTTCAGGGGGGCATGAAAAACTGTTTTTT
TRBD1	TRBV5-1	TRBJ1-1	few	CASSRIRDRGLNTEAFF	TGCGCCAGCAGCCGGATCCGGGACAGGGGATTAAACACTGAAGCTTTCTTT
NA	TRBV15	TRBJ1-2	many	CATSSYSLDGYTF	TGTGCCACCAGCAGCTACAGCTTGGATGGCTACACCTTC
NA	TRBV4-1	TRBJ1-2	NA	CASSQERGYGYTF	TGCGCCAGCAGCCAAGAAAGGGGCTATGGCTACACCTTC
TRBD2	TRBV4-1	TRBJ2-5	NA	CASSRLAGVERETQYF	TGCGCCAGCAGCCGACTAGCGGGGGTAGAGAGAGAGACCCAGTACTTC
TRBD2	TRBV13	TRBJ2-7	few	CASSSPGTSLEQYF	TGTGCCAGCAGCTCCCCCGGGACTAGCCTTGAGCAGTACTTC
TRBD1	TRBV20-1	TRBJ1-1	few	CSARRGGASTEAFF	TGCAGTGCTAGAAGAGGGGGCGCGAGCACTGAAGCTTTCTTT
NA	TRBV20-1	TRBJ1-1	many	CSARQFTGTEAFF	TGCAGTGCTAGACAGTTCACGGGGACTGAAGCTTTCTTT
NA	TRBV6-9	TRBJ2-1	NA	CASSYSPGMVDNEQFF	TGTGCCAGCAGTTACTCCCCAGGGATGGTAGACAATGAGCAGTTCTTC
TRBD2	TRBV9	TRBJ2-5	many	CASSVGESGGQETQYF	TGTGCCAGCAGCGTAGGGGAAAGCGGGGGTCAAGAGACCCAGTACTTC
NA	TRBV29-1	TRBJ2-7	NA	CSVEVWASTEQYF	TGCAGCGTTGAGGTGTGGGCTTCAACCGAGCAGTACTTC
NA	TRBV4-1	TRBJ2-2	NA	CASSQEPGQNTGELFF	TGCGCCAGCAGCCAAGAGCCGGGACAGAACACCGGGGAGCTGTTTTTT
NA	TRBV29-1	TRBJ2-5	NA	CSVEDRGKETQYF	TGCAGCGTTGAAGATCGGGGGAAGGAGACCCAGTACTTC
NA	TRBV2	TRBJ1-2	many	CASSEREGNYGYTF	TGTGCCAGCAGTGAAAGGGAGGGAAACTATGGCTACACCTTC
NA	TRBV28	TRBJ1-2	NA	CASSTLKIPYGYTF	TGTGCCAGCAGTACCCTTAAAATTCCCTATGGCTACACCTTC
NA	TRBV9	TRBJ2-1	many	CASSTGQTVNEQFF	TGTGCCAGCAGCACCGGACAGACGGTGAATGAGCAGTTCTTC
TRBD1	TRBV6-1	TRBJ1-2	NA	CASRPPGQGAVGYTF	TGTGCCAGCAGACCGCCGGGACAGGGGGCAGTAGGCTACACCTTC
NA	TRBV6-1	TRBJ2-3	many	CASRRLGGADTQYF	TGTGCCAGCAGACGACTGGGGGGTGCAGATACGCAGTATTTT
NA	TRBV2	TRBJ2-1	many	CASTRDSAAHNEQFF	TGTGCCAGCACCCGAGACAGTGCGGCCCACAATGAGCAGTTCTTC
NA	TRBV6-5	TRBJ2-5	NA	CASSYSTVWETQYF	TGTGCCAGCAGTTACTCGACGGTTTGGGAGACCCAGTACTTC
NA	TRBV5-6	TRBJ1-1	few	CASSWGTGFTEAFF	TGTGCCAGCAGCTGGGGGACGGGGTTCACTGAAGCTTTCTTT
TRBD1	TRBV6-1	TRBJ2-7	NA	CASNRGPYEQYF	TGTGCCAGCAACAGGGGGCCCTACGAGCAGTACTTC
NA	TRBV12-5	TRBJ2-2	many	CASAARGSGTGELFF	TGTGCTAGTGCCGCCCGGGGGTCGGGCACCGGGGAGCTGTTTTTT
TRBD1	TRBV13	TRBJ2-5	many	CASSLGGQGETQYF	TGTGCCAGCAGCTTGGGGGGACAGGGGGAGACCCAGTACTTC